The 22 T cell receptor beta chains below all came from one sample that was sequenced in a study of cytotoxic CD8 clonotypes in ibrutinib-treated CLL. The table came from immunoSEQ multiplex PCR; TCRdb's copy has only in-frame clones and leaves some out. Among 200,000 to 250,000 clones, 79% were seen once, and the ten largest hold roughly an eighth. Sequencing used PBMCs, obtained after 12 months of ibrutinib treatment. The origin of the receptors is a human donor with chronic lymphocytic leukemia.

This clone was counted only a few times. The chain combines TRBV21-1 with TRBJ1-2. TRBV21-1 is marked as a pseudogene. The CDR3 sequence is 14 residues long. The CDR3 here is CASSKLGGDYGYTF. The CDR3 nucleotides are TGTGCCAGCAGCAAACTTGGGGGTGACTATGGCTACACCTTC.

The genes are TRBV10-3 and TRBJ1-1; the D is unclear. Germline-derived CDR1 and CDR2 are ENHRY and SYGVKD. V lost 6 bases, J lost 4 bases, and 9 bases lay in between. This CDR3 comprises 12 residues. The DNA for the CDR3 is TGTGCCATCAGAACCGGGAGCACTGAAGCTTTCTTT. Its translation is CAIRTGSTEAFF.

The chain links TRBV11-2 to TRBJ1-3; 7 bases align to TRBD1. V shed 6 bases, J shed 2 bases, and the junction held 7 bases outside the gene matches. The CDR3 loop spans 15 amino acids. The germline V gene has CDR1 SGHAT and CDR2 FQNNGV. The CDR3 nucleotides read TGTGCCAGCAGTTTGACAGGGACACCTGGAAACACCATATATTTT. Translated: CASSLTGTPGNTIYF.

CDR3 nucleotide sequence: TGTGCCAGTAGTAGGCTAGCGGGATGGCATCCGTTCTTC. The encoded protein is CASSRLAGWHPFF. This sequence joins TRBV19 and TRBJ2-1; 9 bases match TRBD2. This CDR3 has 13 residues. With V trimmed by 4 bases and J by 15 bases, 10 bases remained unmatched. CDR1 LNHDA and CDR2 SQIVND come from the germline V gene (reference sequence).

The chain links TRBV19 to TRBJ2-2; a weak D match, TRBD1 (5 bases). V gave up 6 bases and J gave up 0 bases, with 14 bases separating them. Germline loops: CDR1 LNHDA, CDR2 SQIVND (reference sequence). The CDR3 extends over 16 amino acids. The CDR3 protein is CASRKGESANTGELFF. The CDR3 nucleotides are TGTGCCAGTAGGAAAGGGGAATCCGCGAACACCGGGGAGCTGTTTTTT.

The chain uses TRBV5-4 and TRBJ1-1; TRBD1 matches 7 bases. CDR3 length: 16 residues. CDR1 and CDR2 from the germline V gene are SGHNT and YYREEE (reference sequence). V dropped 3 bases and J dropped 7; count of bases not matched to a gene: 15. In DNA form, the CDR3 reads TGTGCCAGCAGCTCTATTGCCAGGGGGGGACCTTTTGAAGCTTTCTTT. This gives the protein CASSSIARGGPFEAFF.

V and J are TRBV2 and TRBJ1-3; TRBD1 is a possible D gene (6 bases). Germline CDR1 and CDR2: SNHLY and FYNNEI. The CDR3 consists of 14 residues. With 4 bases removed from V and 4 bases from J, the gap between germline ends came to 11 bases. The CDR3 sequence is CASSVTGFGNTIYF. DNA of the CDR3: TGTGCCAGCAGTGTCACAGGGTTCGGAAACACCATATATTTT. The entire variable domain, with the rest obtained from reference TRBV2 and TRBJ1-3, is as follows: EPEVTQTPSHQVTQMGQEVILRCVPISNHLYFYWYRQILGQKVEFLVSFYNNEISEKSEIFDDQFSVERPDGSNFTLKIRSTKLEDSAMYFCASSVTGFGNTIYFGEGSWLTVV.

The chain has TRBV5-1 and TRBJ1-1; D unclear. Germline values: CDR1 SGHRS, CDR2 YFSETQ. The V gene lost 4 bases and the J gene lost 5 bases, with 6 bases spanning the gap. The CDR3 covers 11 residues. The CDR3: CASSASTEAFF. The CDR3 DNA sequence: TGCGCCAGCAGCGCCAGTACTGAAGCTTTCTTT.

Concerning this clone: A junction boundary mismatches the germline segment, possibly from a read error. This chain joins TRBV30 and TRBJ1-1; no firm D call. Germline V gives CDR1 GTSNPN, CDR2 SVGIG (reference sequence). The CDR3 spans 11 residues. The CDR3 region is CAWSLGSGVGF. CDR3 DNA: TGTGCCTGGAGTCTAGGATCGGGAGTAGGCTTT.

The J gene is TRBJ1-6, the V gene TRBV19, with no clear D. The V end was cut by 6 bases, the J end by 8 bases, with 11 bases between. This CDR3 region has 13 residues. The germline V gene encodes CDR1 LNHDA and CDR2 SQIVND (reference sequence). The CDR3 here is CASSLTRDSPLHF. The CDR3, as DNA: TGTGCCAGTAGCCTAACGCGGGATTCACCCCTCCACTTT.

This sequence joins TRBV5-6 and TRBJ2-5; D unclear. The ends were cut back, 3 bases at V and 3 bases at J, with 15 bases in the middle. The germline V gene has CDR1 SGHDT and CDR2 YYEEEE. There are 15 residues in the CDR3. The DNA of the CDR3 is TGTGCCAGCAGCTCAGAACTGGTTCCCGAAGAGACCCAGTACTTC. Translating it yields CASSSELVPEETQYF. The full variable domain, with the rest looked up from reference TRBV5-6 and TRBJ2-5, is DAGVTQSPTHLIKTRGQQVTLRCSPKSGHDTVSWYQQALGQGPQFIFQYYEEEERQRGNFPDRFSGHQFPNYSSELNVNALLLGDSALYLCASSSELVPEETQYFGPGTRLLVL.

This clone turned up a few times. V is TRBV5-1 and J is TRBJ1-1; 9 bases agree with TRBD1. The CDR3 extends over 14 amino acids. V lost 4 bases to trimming and J lost 4 bases; unmatched junction nucleotides: 5. Germline CDR1 is SGHRS and CDR2 is YFSETQ. The CDR3 loop is CASSPQGASTEAFF. DNA of the CDR3: TGCGCCAGCAGCCCACAGGGGGCGAGCACTGAAGCTTTCTTT.

This chain links TRBV19 with TRBJ2-6, with unresolved D. Deletions cut 8 bases from V and 2 bases from J, with 16 bases between. There are 16 residues in the CDR3. Germline V gene sequence: CDR1 LNHDA, CDR2 SQIVND (reference sequence). The CDR3 sequence: CASSVMSTTGANVLTF. The DNA for the CDR3 is TGTGCCAGTTCGGTCATGTCAACGACTGGGGCCAACGTCCTGACTTTC.

This sequence joins TRBV9 and TRBJ2-3; TRBD1 aligns across 10 bases. Trimming removed 3 bases from V and 4 bases from J; junction bases left unmatched: 2. Germline V gene data show CDR1 as SGDLS and CDR2 as YYNGEE. The CDR3 runs to 14 residues. In DNA, the CDR3 is TGTGCCAGCAGCGCGGGACAGGGGTCAGATACGCAGTATTTT. This encodes CASSAGQGSDTQYF.

The chain recombines TRBV27 with TRBJ2-3; TRBD2 matches 8 bases. CDR1 is MNHEY and CDR2 is SMNVEV in the germline V gene (reference sequence). CDR3 size: 20 residues. After removal of 4 bases from V and 5 bases from J, the junction contained 23 bases not matched to a gene. The CDR3, as DNA: TGTGCCAGCAGTTCCCTTACGGGACCACTTTTTAGCGGGATTGAAGATACGCAGTATTTT. It codes for CASSSLTGPLFSGIEDTQYF.

The rearrangement uses TRBV5-1 and TRBJ1-2; maybe TRBD1 (6 bases). The germline V gene encodes CDR1 SGHRS and CDR2 YFSETQ. V was clipped by 0 bases and J by 1 base, with 13 bases between them. This CDR3 region has 16 residues. The CDR3 here is CASSLEGGRLNYGYTF. The CDR3 DNA is TGCGCCAGCAGCTTGGAGGGGGGCCGCCTTAACTATGGCTACACCTTC.

The chain joins TRBV19 to TRBJ2-1; TRBD1 is a possible D gene (5 bases). The CDR3 is 15 residues long. Germline V lookup: CDR1 LNHDA, CDR2 SQIVND (reference sequence). Trimming pared 3 bases from V and 4 bases from J, leaving 13 bases between. CDR3 sequence reads: CASSISQDPYNEQFF. CDR3 nucleotide sequence: TGTGCCAGTAGTATTTCACAGGATCCTTACAATGAGCAGTTCTTC.

The rearrangement joins TRBV15 to TRBJ2-3, with 7 bases identical to TRBD2. V shed 1 base, J shed 3 bases, and the junction held 7 bases outside the gene matches. CDR1 is LNHNV, CDR2 YYDKDF, per germline (reference sequence). This CDR3 is built from 16 residues. The CDR3 region is CATSRVSGGGTDTQYF. As DNA, the CDR3 is TGTGCCACCAGCAGAGTCTCGGGCGGGGGTACAGATACGCAGTATTTT.

This CDR3 reads CASSPGTGGLRKLFF. The CDR3 region has the DNA TGTGCCAGCAGCCCCGGGACAGGGGGTTTAAGAAAACTGTTTTTT. This chain joins TRBV11-2 and TRBJ1-4; 11 nucleotides align to TRBD1. The junction had 9 bases not matched to a gene; V was cut back by 5 bases and J by 10 bases. CDR3 length equals 15 residues. CDR1 is SGHAT and CDR2 is FQNNGV in the germline V gene.

The V and J genes are TRBV7-9 and TRBJ2-3, with D unclear. The CDR3 sequence is 14 residues long. V lost 6 bases to trimming and J lost 0 bases, with 10 bases between them. Germline CDR1 SEHNR, CDR2 FQNEAQ (reference sequence). The CDR3 sequence is CASRASSSTDTQYF. CDR3 DNA: TGTGCCAGCAGGGCGTCCTCTAGCACAGATACGCAGTATTTT.

The rearrangement uses TRBV6-8 and TRBJ1-1; D is uncertain. V was shortened by 1 base and J by 0 bases, with 12 bases between the two germline ends. This CDR3 has 16 residues. The germline V gene has CDR1 MNHGY and CDR2 SAAAGT. CDR3 region: CASSYFFNGVNTEAFF. In DNA, the CDR3 is TGTGCCAGCAGTTACTTCTTTAATGGAGTGAACACTGAAGCTTTCTTT.

V is TRBV19 and J is TRBJ2-7, with D uncertain. The CDR3 consists of 14 residues. V lost 7 bases and J 4 bases, leaving 17 bases between the germline ends. Per germline, CDR1 LNHDA and CDR2 SQIVND (reference sequence). The CDR3 DNA sequence: TGTGCCAGTATGGCGCCAGGAAAAACTTACGAGCAGTACTTC. Translated: CASMAPGKTYEQYF. Full variable domain (outside the CDR3, taken from reference TRBV19 and TRBJ2-7): DGGITQSPKYLFRKEGQNVTLSCEQNLNHDAMYWYRQDPGQGLRLIYYSQIVNDFQKGDIAEGYSVSREKKESFPLTVTSAQKNPTAFYLCASMAPGKTYEQYFGPGTRLTVT.